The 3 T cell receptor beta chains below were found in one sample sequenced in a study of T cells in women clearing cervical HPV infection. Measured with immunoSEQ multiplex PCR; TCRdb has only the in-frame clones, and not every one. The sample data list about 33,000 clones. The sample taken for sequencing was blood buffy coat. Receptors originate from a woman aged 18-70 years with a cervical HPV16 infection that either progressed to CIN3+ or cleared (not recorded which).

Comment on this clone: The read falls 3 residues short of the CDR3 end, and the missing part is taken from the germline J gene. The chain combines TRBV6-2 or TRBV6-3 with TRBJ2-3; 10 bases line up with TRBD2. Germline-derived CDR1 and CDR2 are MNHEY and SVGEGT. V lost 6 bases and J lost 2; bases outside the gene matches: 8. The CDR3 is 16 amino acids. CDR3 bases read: TGTGCCAGCAGCCCGGGACTAGCGACGAACACAGATACG. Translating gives CASSPGLATNTDT. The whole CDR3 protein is CASSPGLATNTDTQYF.

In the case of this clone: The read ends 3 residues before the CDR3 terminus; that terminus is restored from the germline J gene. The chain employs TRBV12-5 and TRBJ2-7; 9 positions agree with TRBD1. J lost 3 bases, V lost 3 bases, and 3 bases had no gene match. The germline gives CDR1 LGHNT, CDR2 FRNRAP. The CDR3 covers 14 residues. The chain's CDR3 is CASGFSGQGYEQYF. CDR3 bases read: TGTGCTAGTGGTTTCTCGGGACAGGGCTACGAG.

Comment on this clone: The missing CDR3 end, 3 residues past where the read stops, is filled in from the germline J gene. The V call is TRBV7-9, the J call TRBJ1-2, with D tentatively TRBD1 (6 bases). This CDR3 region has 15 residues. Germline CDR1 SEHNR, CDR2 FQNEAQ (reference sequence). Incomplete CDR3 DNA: TGTGCCAGCAGTTCCACCCACAGGGTCACAGATACC. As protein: CASSSTHRVTDT. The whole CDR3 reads CASSSTHRVTDTYTF.